This TCR beta chain was documented in a study of spatial heterogeneity in lung cancer. At the level of the study: Donation came from over 60 patients with untreated early-stage non-small cell lung cancer. The study sequenced follow-up PBMC samples when they were available, at a median of around 2 years after resection.

Stated time point: blood at routine non-recurrence follow-up after resection. The presence of a unique molecular identifier marked each TCR cDNA molecule. One entry per CDR3 protein, called by TCRdb with MiXCR from the 5' RACE reads. The table records about 110,000 distinct CDR3 sequences, under 14% of them present only once. This clonotype has only a few counts. Its antigen is still unknown. Findings of the study overall: Ubiquitous, expanded tumor-derived TCRs were more frequently observed in blood at resection than at follow-up.

The CDR3 runs 15 residues. Germline CDR1 SEHNR, CDR2 FQNEAQ (reference sequence). Trimming at V came to 0 bases and at J to 6 bases, leaving 3 bases not matched to a gene. The receptor's source is a female donor with early-stage non-small cell lung cancer. The sequences come from PBMCs, collected at follow-up. V is TRBV7-9 and J is TRBJ2-4; 9 nucleotides match TRBD1. CDR3 DNA: TGTGCCAGCAGCTTAGCGGGACAGGGTACAAACATTCAGTACTTC. Its protein is CASSLAGQGTNIQYF.